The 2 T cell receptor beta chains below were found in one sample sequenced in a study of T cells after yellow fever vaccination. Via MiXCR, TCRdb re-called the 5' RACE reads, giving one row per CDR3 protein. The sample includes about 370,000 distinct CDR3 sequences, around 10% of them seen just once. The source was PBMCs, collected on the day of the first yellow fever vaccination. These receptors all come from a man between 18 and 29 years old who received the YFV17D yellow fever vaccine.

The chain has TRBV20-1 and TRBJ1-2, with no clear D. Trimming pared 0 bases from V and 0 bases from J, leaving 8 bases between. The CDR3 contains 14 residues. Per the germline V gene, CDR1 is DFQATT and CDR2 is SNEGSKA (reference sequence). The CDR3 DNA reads TGCAGTGCTAGAGATAGACGGACTAACTATGGCTACACCTTC. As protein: CSARDRRTNYGYTF.

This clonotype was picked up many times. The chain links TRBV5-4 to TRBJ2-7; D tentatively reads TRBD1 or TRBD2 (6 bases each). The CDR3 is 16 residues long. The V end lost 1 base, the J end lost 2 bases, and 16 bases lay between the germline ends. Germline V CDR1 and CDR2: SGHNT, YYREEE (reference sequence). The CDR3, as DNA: TGTGCCAGCAGCTTGACGGGGGCAGGGAGGACCTACGAGCAGTACTTC. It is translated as CASSLTGAGRTYEQYF. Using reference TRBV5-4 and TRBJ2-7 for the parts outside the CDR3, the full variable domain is ETGVTQSPTHLIKTRGQQVTLRCSSQSGHNTVSWYQQALGQGPQFIFQYYREEENGRGNFPPRFSGLQFPNYSSELNVNALELDDSALYLCASSLTGAGRTYEQYFGPGTRLTVT.